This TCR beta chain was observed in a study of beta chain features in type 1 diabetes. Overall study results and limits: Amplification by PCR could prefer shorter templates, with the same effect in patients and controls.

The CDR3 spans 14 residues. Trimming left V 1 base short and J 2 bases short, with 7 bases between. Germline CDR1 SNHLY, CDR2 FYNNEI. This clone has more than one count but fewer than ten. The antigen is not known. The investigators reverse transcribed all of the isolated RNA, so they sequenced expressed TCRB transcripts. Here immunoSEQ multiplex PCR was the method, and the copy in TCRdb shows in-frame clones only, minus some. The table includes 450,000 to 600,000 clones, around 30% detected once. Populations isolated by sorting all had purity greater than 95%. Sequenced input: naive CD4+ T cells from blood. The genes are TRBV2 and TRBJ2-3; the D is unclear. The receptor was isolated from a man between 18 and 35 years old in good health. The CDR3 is CASSEVQYTDTQYF. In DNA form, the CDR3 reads TGTGCCAGCAGTGAAGTCCAGTACACAGATACGCAGTATTTT.